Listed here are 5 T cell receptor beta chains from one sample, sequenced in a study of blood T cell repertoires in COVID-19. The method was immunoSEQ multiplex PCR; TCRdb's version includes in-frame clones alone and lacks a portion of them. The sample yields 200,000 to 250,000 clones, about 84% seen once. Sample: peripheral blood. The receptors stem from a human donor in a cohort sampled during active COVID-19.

In nucleotides, the CDR3 is TGTGCCAGCAGGGACAGGGGGGGAACCTACGAGCAGTACTTC. Translated: CASRDRGGTYEQYF. The chain couples TRBV6-5 to TRBJ2-7; 10 positions agree with TRBD1. CDR1 MNHEY and CDR2 SVGAGI come from the germline V gene. The V gene end was trimmed by 6 bases and the J gene end by 2 bases; junction bases not matched to a gene: 4. This CDR3 has 14 amino acids.

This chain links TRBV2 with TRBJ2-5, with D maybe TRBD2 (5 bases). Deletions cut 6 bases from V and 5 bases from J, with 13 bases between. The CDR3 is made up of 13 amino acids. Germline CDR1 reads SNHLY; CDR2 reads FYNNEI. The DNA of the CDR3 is TGTGCCAGCAGGAGGGCAGCATGGGAGACCCAGTACTTC. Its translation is CASRRAAWETQYF.

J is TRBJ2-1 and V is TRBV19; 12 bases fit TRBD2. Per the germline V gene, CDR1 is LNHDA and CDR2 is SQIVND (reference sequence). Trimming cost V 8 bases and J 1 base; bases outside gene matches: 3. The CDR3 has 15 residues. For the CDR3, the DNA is TGTGCCAGTGAGACTAGCGGGAGTTCCTACAATGAGCAGTTCTTC. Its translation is CASETSGSSYNEQFF.

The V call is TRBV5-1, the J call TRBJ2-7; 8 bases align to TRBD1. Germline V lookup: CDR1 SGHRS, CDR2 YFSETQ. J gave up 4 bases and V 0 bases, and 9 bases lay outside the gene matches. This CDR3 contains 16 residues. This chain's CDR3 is CASSLETGAQGYEQYF. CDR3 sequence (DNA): TGCGCCAGCAGCTTGGAGACAGGGGCCCAAGGGTACGAGCAGTACTTC. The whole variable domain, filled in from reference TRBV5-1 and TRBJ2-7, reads KAGVTQTPRYLIKTRGQQVTLSCSPISGHRSVSWYQQTPGQGLQFLFEYFSETQRNKGNFPGRFSGRQFSNSRSEMNVSTLELGDSALYLCASSLETGAQGYEQYFGPGTRLTVT.

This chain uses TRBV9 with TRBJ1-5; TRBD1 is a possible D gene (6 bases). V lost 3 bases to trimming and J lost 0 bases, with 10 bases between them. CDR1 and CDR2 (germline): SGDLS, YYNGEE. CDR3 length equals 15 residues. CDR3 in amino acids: CASSEGVLSNQPQHF. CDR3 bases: TGTGCCAGCAGCGAGGGGGTCCTTAGCAATCAGCCCCAGCATTTT. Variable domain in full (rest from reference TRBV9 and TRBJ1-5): DSGVTQTPKHLITATGQRVTLRCSPRSGDLSVYWYQQSLDQGLQFLIQYYNGEERAKGNILERFSAQQFPDLHSELNLSSLELGDSALYFCASSEGVLSNQPQHFGDGTRLSIL.